This entry features one T cell receptor (beta chain) sequence. What it binds is not known. Method: immunoSEQ multiplex PCR; TCRdb's copy keeps in-frame clones and lacks some. The table has 65,000 to 85,000 clones, roughly 94% seen once. The sample originates from a study of cytomegalovirus exposure and HLA in healthy donors. Points from the study as a whole: Reported performance of the classifier showed diagnosis of cytomegalovirus status with high specificity and sensitivity. Cytomegalovirus-associated status was assigned to about 170 TCR beta chains. The TCR clusters that emerged in the first cohort tended, a later analysis found, to co-occur in the roughly 130 validation repertoires.

The donors were part of the validation cohort, which consisted of roughly 110 subjects and was separate from the first cohort of 666 subjects. Germline V lookup: CDR1 SGHNT, CDR2 YYREEE (reference sequence). Trimming cost V 5 bases and J 0 bases, with 5 bases left between them. This CDR3 has 13 residues. The chain has TRBV5-4 and TRBJ1-4; D unclear. The receptor comes from a woman in her late teens or twenties in good health and CMV-seronegative. The sample taken for sequencing was PBMCs. The CDR3 region is CASRTATNEKLFF. The CDR3 coding sequence is TGTGCCAGCAGAACTGCAACTAATGAAAAACTGTTTTTT. The full variable domain, rest sourced from reference TRBV5-4 and TRBJ1-4, is ETGVTQSPTHLIKTRGQQVTLRCSSQSGHNTVSWYQQALGQGPQFIFQYYREEENGRGNFPPRFSGLQFPNYSSELNVNALELDDSALYLCASRTATNEKLFFGSGTQLSVL.